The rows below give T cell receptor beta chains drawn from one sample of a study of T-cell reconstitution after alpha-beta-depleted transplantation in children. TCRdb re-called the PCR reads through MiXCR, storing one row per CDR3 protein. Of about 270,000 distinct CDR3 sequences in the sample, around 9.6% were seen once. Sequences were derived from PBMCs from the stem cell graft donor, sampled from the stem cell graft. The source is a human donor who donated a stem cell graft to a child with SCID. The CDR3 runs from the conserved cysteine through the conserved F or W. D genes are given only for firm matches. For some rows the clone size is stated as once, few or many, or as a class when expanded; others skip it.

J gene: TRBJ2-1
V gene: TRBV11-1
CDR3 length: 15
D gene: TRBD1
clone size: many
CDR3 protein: CASSRPGQGYNEQFF
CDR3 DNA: TGTGCCAGCAGCCGACCGGGACAGGGATACAATGAGCAGTTCTTC

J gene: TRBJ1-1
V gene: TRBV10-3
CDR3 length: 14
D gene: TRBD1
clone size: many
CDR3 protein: CAISEGQGATEAFF
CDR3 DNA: TGTGCCATCAGTGAGGGACAGGGGGCCACTGAAGCTTTCTTT

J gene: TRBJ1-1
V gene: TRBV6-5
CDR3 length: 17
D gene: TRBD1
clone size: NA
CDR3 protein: CASSYSLSAGGKTEAFF
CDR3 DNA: TGTGCCAGCAGTTACTCGTTATCGGCAGGGGGGAAAACTGAAGCTTTCTTT

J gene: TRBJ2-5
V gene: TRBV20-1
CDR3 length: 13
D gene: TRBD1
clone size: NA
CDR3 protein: CSARRTGGETQYF
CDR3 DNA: TGCAGTGCTAGACGGACAGGGGGGGAGACCCAGTACTTC

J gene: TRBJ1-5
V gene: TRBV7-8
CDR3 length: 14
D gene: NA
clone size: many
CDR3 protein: CASSSGLERQPQHF
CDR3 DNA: TGTGCCAGCAGCTCTGGACTGGAACGGCAGCCCCAGCATTTT

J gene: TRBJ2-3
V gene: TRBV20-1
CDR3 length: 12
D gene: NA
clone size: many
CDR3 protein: CSAITGPDTQYF
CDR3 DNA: TGCAGTGCTATTACAGGGCCAGATACGCAGTATTTT

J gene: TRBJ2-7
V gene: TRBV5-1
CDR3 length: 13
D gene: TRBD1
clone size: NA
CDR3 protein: CASSPGQGHEQYF
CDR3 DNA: TGCGCCAGCAGCCCGGGACAGGGTCACGAGCAGTACTTC

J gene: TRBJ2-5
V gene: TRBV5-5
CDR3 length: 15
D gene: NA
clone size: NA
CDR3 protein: CASSSTGTGEETQYF
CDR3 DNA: TGTGCCAGCAGCTCCACCGGGACTGGGGAGGAGACCCAGTACTTC

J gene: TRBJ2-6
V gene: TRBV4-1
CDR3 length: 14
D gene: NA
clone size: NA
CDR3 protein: CASSTEAGANVLTF
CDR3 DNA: TGCGCCAGCAGCACAGAGGCTGGGGCCAACGTCCTGACTTTC

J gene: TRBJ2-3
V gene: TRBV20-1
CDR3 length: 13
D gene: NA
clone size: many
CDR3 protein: CSAKRQVEDTQYF
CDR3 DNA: TGCAGTGCTAAGAGACAGGTGGAAGATACGCAGTATTTT

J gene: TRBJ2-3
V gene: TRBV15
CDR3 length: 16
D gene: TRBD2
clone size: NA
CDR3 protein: CATSRFSGGSTDTQYF
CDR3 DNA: TGTGCCACCAGCAGATTTAGCGGGGGGAGCACAGATACGCAGTATTTT

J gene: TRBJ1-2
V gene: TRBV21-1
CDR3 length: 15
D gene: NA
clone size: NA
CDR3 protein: CASSKPGLAGYGYTF
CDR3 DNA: TGTGCCAGCAGCAAGCCAGGGTTAGCGGGCTATGGCTACACCTTC

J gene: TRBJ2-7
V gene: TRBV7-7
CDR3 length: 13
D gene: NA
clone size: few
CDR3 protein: CASSMDFSYEQYF
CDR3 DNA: TGTGCTAGCAGCATGGACTTCTCCTACGAGCAGTACTTC

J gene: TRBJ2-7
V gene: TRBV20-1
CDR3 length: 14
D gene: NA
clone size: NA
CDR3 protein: CSATVIGASHEQYF
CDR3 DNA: TGCAGTGCTACTGTGATAGGGGCTAGCCACGAGCAGTACTTC

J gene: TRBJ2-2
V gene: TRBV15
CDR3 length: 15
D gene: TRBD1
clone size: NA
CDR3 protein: CATSQGDLRTGELFF
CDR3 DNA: TGTGCCACCAGCCAGGGGGACCTGAGGACCGGGGAGCTGTTTTTT

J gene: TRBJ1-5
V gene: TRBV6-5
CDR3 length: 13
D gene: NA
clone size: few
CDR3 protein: CASSYGSYQPQHF
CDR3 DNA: TGTGCCAGCAGTTACGGCAGTTATCAGCCCCAGCATTTT

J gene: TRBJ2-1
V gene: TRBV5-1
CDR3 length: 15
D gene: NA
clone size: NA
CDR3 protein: CASSLVKQAGNEQFF
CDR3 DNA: TGCGCCAGCAGCTTGGTGAAGCAGGCTGGCAATGAGCAGTTCTTC

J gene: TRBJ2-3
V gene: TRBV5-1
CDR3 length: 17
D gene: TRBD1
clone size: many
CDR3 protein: CASSLKTGTDLTDTQYF
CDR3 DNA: TGCGCCAGCAGCCTCAAAACCGGGACAGACCTCACAGATACGCAGTATTTT

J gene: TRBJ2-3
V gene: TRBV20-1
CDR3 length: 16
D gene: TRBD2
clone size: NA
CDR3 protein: CSAPLGGGWGTDTQYF
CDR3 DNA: TGCAGTGCACCTCTGGGCGGGGGATGGGGCACAGATACGCAGTATTTT

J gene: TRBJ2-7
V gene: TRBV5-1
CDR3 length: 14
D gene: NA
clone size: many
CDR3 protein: CASSLWLSRYEQYF
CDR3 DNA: TGCGCCAGCAGCCTATGGCTCTCCCGCTACGAGCAGTACTTC

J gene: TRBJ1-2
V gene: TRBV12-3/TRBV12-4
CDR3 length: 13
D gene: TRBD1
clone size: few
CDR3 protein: CASRRGQDYGYTF
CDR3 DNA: TGTGCCAGCAGGCGGGGACAGGACTATGGCTACACCTTC

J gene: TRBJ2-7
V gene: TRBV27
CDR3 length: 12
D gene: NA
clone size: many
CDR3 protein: CASRTSIGEQYF
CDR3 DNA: TGTGCCAGCCGAACCTCTATTGGCGAGCAGTACTTC